This T cell receptor (beta chain) was documented in a study of CD8 T cells in ankylosing spondylitis (TCRdb year 2017). About the investigation overall: T cell receptor beta repertoires were profiled in healthy donors and ankylosing spondylitis patients so that disease-linked TCR variants could be found. The whole study cohort included some 100 healthy donors and 25 ankylosing spondylitis patients. Peripheral blood samples were taken, and synovial fluid was additionally collected from ankylosing spondylitis patients.

Results and caveats for the whole study, not just this receptor: Some TCR beta motif variants had previously been reported in synovial fluid and blood of reactive arthritis patients, which suggested common disease-initiation mechanisms. A TCR beta motif of eight highly homologous amino acid variants appeared characteristic of blood from ankylosing spondylitis patients. The disease-linked clones were reported as significantly enriched in matched synovial fluid samples from ankylosing spondylitis patients. The disease-linked clones showed a CD8+ phenotype and occurred at relatively low frequencies in peripheral blood.

To note about this clonotype: The antigen it recognizes is unknown. Per-base qualities were not stored, and no clone one base away is much larger.

The data were produced on an Illumina HiSeq 2500. TCR beta libraries were prepared by quantitative 5'-RACE with molecular barcodes. Processing in the source paper ran as follows. A new computational method, built on a probabilistic model of VDJ rearrangement, was used to identify disease-linked TCR variants. Using fastp trimming at Q25 and MiXCR clonotype assembly, TCRdb reanalyzed the public sequencing data and kept in-frame beta chains. Each entry is one CDR3 protein sequence, shown with its most common DNA and genes. These V and J calls are TCRdb output, not the study's own analysis. The sample data list about 360,000 distinct CDR3 sequences, and about 20% of these were observed just once. The top ten clonotypes cover less than 15% of the sample. Sequencing was done on a sample of blood, either unsorted or a sorted T cell fraction (not recorded which). This receptor was identified in a male donor with ankylosing spondylitis or in good health (not recorded which).

The DNA sequence is TGCAGCGTTGAATTACCCACTAGCGGAGACTACGAGCAGTACTTC. The translation is CSVELPTSGDYEQYF. The sequence joins TRBV29-1 to TRBJ2-7; TRBD2 agrees with 8 junctional bases. V ends up 2 bases short and J 3 bases short, with an unmatched junction base count of 9. As encoded in the germline V gene, CDR1 is SQVTM while CDR2 is ANQGSEA. There are 15 amino acids in the CDR3, from cysteine to phenylalanine inclusive. The read is trimmed to its CDR3 DNA, 45 bases read in frame from base 1.